The sequence of this T cell receptor beta chain was determined in a study of T cells in Graves' hyperthyroidism and ophthalmopathy. Using RNA transcripts as the source, TCR beta CDR3 regions were amplified. An initial round of RT-PCR targeting the TCR CDR3 relied on the HTBI primer set. TCRdb re-called the multiplex PCR reads through MiXCR, storing one row per CDR3 protein. The sample carries more than 500,000 distinct CDR3 sequences, around 45% recorded once. V was clipped by 4 bases and J by 1 base; unmatched bases: 12. This CDR3 region has 16 residues. Germline values: CDR1 DFQATT, CDR2 SNEGSKA (reference sequence). This clonotype came up a few times.

This TCR derives from an adult woman with Graves' disease, either hyperthyroidism or ophthalmopathy (not recorded which). Sequenced sample: peripheral blood or thyroid tissue (not recorded which). V is TRBV20-1 and J is TRBJ2-7, with 8 bases that match TRBD1. In DNA form, the CDR3 reads TGCAGTGCTACCCTCCCGTGGGACAGGACATCCTACGAGCAGTACTTC. This encodes CSATLPWDRTSYEQYF.